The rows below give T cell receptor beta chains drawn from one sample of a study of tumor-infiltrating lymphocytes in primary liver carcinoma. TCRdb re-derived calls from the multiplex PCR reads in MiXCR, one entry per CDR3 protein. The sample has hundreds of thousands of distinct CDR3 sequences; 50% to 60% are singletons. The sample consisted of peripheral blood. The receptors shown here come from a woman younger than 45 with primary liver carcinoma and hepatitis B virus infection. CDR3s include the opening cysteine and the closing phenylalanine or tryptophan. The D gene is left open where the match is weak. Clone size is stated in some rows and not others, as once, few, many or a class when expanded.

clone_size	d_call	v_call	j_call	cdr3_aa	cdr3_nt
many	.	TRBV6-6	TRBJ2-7	CASSYGRGGYEQYF	TGTGCCAGCAGTTACGGCAGGGGAGGGTACGAGCAGTACTTC
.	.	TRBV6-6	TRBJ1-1	CANSANTEAFF	TGTGCCAACAGTGCCAATACTGAAGCTTTCTTT
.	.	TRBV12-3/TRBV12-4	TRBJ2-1	CASSWGRVSYNEQFF	TGTGCCAGCAGCTGGGGTAGGGTCTCCTACAATGAGCAGTTCTTC
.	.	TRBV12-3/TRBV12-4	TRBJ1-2	CASSSTASRSYAF	TGTGCCAGCAGTTCGACAGCCTCTAGGAGCTACGCCTTC
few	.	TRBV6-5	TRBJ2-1	CASSRGYEQFF	TGTGCCAGCAGTCGGGGCTATGAGCAGTTCTTC
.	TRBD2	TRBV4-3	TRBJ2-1	CAGSHLLAGDRNEQFF	TGCGCCGGCAGCCACCTACTAGCGGGAGATAGGAATGAGCAGTTCTTC
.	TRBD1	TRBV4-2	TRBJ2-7	CASSREQGASYEQYF	TGTGCCAGCAGCCGGGAACAGGGGGCCTCCTACGAGCAGTACTTC
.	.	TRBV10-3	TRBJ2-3	CAIGEVSTDTQYF	TGTGCCATCGGGGAAGTAAGCACAGATACGCAGTATTTT
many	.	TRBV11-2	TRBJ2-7	CASSLTLSSGSGYEQYF	TGTGCCAGCAGTCTTACGTTATCATCCGGGAGCGGGTACGAGCAGTACTTC
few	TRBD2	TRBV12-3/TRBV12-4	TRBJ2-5	CASSSDQLAEETQYF	TGTGCCAGCAGTTCAGACCAACTAGCGGAAGAGACCCAGTACTTC
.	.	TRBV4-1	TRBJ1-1	CASSQLSGAKAFF	TGCGCCAGCAGCCAACTTTCAGGGGCTAAAGCTTTCTTT
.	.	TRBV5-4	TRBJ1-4	CASSWGLTNEKLFF	TGTGCCAGCAGTTGGGGGCTCACTAATGAAAAACTGTTTTTT
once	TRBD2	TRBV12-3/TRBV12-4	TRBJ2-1	CARSMSGTSGPEQFF	TGTGCCAGAAGCATGTCCGGGACTAGCGGACCTGAGCAGTTCTTC
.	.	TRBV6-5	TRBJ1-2	CASSSRGMAGVGYTF	TGTGCCAGCAGTTCTAGGGGGATGGCGGGGGTTGGCTACACCTTC
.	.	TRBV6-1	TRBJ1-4	CASVSLGEKLFF	TGTGCCAGCGTGTCCTTAGGGGAAAAACTGTTTTTT
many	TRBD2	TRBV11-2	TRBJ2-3	CASCREAGPSTDTQYF	TGTGCCAGCTGTCGGGAAGCGGGGCCTAGCACAGATACGCAGTATTTT
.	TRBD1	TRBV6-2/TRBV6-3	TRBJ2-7	CASRKVQGAHYEQYF	TGTGCCAGCAGAAAAGTACAGGGGGCCCACTACGAGCAGTACTTC
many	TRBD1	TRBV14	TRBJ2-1	CASSDARGRILRDEQFF	TGTGCCAGCAGCGATGCCAGGGGGCGAATTTTGAGGGATGAGCAGTTCTTC
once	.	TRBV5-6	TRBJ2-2	CASNLATRVTGELFF	TGTGCCAGTAACTTGGCAACCAGAGTCACCGGGGAGCTGTTCTTT
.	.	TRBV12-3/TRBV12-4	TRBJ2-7	CASSPSDGGTYEQYF	TGTGCCAGCAGCCCTTCGGATGGAGGTACCTACGAGCAGTACTTC
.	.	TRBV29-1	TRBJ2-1	CSVDTWSPYNGQFF	TGCAGCGTAGATACATGGTCTCCTTACAATGGGCAGTTCTTC
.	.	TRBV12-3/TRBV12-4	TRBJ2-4	CASRDNRESIQYF	TGTGCCAGCAGGGACAATCGGGAGAGCATTCAGTACTTC
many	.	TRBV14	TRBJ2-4	CASSQVGGENIQYF	TGTGCCAGCAGCCAAGTTGGTGGCGAGAACATTCAGTACTTC
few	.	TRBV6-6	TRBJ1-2	CASSPNNYGYTF	TGTGCCAGCAGTCCAAATAACTATGGCTACACCTTC
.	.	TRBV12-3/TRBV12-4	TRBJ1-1	CASSSTRQRWGNTEAFF	TGTGCCAGCAGTTCCACGCGACAGAGATGGGGGAACACTGAAGCTTTCTTT
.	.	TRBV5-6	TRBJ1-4	CASSSTGRTNEKLFF	TGCGCAAGCAGCTCAACAGGGAGAACTAATGAAAAACTGTTTTTT
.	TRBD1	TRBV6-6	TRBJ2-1	CASTRTDREHGEKFF	TGTGCCAGCACCAGAACCGACAGGGAGCACGGTGAGAAGTTCTTC
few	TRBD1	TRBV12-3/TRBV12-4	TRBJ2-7	CASSTAGGTYEQYF	TGTGCCAGCAGTACCGCAGGGGGCACCTACGAGCAGTACTTC
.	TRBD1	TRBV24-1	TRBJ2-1	CATSEGGTGVSNEQFF	TGTGCCACCAGTGAGGGAGGGACAGGGGTAAGCAATGAGCAGTTCTTC
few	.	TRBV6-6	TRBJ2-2	CASSSKTRRETGELFF	TGTGCCAGCAGTTCCAAGACTAGGCGAGAGACCGGGGAGCTGTTTTTT